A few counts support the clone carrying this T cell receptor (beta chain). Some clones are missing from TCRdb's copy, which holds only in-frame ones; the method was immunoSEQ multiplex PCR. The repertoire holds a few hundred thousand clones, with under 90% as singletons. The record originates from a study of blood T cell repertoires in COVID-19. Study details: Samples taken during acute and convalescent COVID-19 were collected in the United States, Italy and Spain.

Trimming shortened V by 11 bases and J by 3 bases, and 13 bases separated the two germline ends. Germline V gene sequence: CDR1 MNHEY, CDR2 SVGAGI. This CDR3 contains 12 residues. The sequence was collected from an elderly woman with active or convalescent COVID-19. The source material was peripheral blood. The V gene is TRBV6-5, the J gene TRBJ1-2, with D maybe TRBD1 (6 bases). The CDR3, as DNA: TGTGCCTCTACAGGGTGGGACTATGGCTACACCTTC. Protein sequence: CASTGWDYGYTF.